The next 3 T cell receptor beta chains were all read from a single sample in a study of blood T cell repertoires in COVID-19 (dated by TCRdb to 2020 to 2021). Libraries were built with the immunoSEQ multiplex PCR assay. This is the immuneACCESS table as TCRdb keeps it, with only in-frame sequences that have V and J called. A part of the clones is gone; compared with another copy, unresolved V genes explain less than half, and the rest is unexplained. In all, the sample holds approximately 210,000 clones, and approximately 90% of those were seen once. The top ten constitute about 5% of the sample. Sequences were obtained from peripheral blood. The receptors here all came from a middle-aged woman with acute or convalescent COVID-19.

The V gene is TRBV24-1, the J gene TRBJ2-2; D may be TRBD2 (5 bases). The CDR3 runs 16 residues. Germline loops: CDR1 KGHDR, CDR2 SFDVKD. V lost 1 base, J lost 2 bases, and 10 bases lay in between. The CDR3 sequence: CATSDFRGRNTGELFF. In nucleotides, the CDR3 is TGTGCCACCAGTGATTTCCGAGGGAGAAACACCGGGGAGCTGTTTTTT.

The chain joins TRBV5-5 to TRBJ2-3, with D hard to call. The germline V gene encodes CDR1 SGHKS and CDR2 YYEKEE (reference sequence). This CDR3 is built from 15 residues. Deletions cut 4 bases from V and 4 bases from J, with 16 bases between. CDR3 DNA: TGTGCCAGCAGCCCGCAAGCCCTTATCGCAGATACGCAGTATTTT. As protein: CASSPQALIADTQYF.

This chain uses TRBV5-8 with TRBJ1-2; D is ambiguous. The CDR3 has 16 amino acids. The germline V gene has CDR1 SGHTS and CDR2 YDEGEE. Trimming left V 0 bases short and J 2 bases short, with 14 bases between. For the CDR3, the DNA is TGTGCCAGCAGCTTGGGGAACAGCGGACCAAACTATGGCTACACCTTC. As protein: CASSLGNSGPNYGYTF.